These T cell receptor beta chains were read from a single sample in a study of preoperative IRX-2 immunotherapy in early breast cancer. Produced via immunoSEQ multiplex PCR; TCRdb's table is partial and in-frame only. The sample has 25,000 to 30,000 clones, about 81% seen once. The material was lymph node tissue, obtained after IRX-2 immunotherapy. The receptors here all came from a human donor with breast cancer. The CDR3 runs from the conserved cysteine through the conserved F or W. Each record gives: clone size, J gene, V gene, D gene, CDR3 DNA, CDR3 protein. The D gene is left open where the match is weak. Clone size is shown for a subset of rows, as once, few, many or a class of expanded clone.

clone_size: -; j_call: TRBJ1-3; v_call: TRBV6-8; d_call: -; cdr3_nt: TGTGCCAGCAGTCAAGGGGTATCTGGAAACACCATATATTTT; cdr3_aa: CASSQGVSGNTIYF
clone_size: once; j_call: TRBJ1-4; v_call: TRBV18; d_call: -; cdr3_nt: TGTGCCAGCTCACTGGACGGGGGATCCACTAATGAAAAACTGTTTTTT; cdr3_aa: CASSLDGGSTNEKLFF
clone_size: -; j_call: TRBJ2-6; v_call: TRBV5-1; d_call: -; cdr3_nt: TGCGCCAGCAGCTTGGGTGGCTCTGGGGCCAACGTCCTGACTTTC; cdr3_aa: CASSLGGSGANVLTF
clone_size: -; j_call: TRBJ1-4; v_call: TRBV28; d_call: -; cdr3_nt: TGTGCCAGCAGGCTACAGCGTGCAACTAATGAAAAACTGTTTTTT; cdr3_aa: CASRLQRATNEKLFF
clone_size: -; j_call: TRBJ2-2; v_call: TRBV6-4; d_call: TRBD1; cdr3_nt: TGTGCCACCGTTCCCGGGACAGGGGGCAGGAACACCGGGGAGCTGTTTTTT; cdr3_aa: CATVPGTGGRNTGELFF
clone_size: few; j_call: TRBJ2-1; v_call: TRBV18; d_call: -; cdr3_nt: TGTGCCAGCTCACCACAGGGGAATGAGCAGTTCTTC; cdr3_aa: CASSPQGNEQFF
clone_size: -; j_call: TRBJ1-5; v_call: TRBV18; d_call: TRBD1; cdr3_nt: TGTGCCAGCTCATCAGGACAGGGGACGAAGGGGCCCCAGCATTTT; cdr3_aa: CASSSGQGTKGPQHF
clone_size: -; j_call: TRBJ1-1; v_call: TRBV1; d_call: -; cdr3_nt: TGCGCCAGCAGCCAAGATGATCGGTTGCCCGAAGCTTTCTTT; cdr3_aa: CASSQDDRLPEAFF
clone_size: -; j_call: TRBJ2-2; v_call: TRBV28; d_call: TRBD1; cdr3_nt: TGTGCCAGCAGCCCTCCGGGACAGGGGAGGACCGGGGAGCTGTTTTTT; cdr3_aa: CASSPPGQGRTGELFF
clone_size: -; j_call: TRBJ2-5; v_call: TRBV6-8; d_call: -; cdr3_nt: TGTGCCAGCAGTTACCGACCGACAGTCCAACAAGAGACCCAGTACTTC; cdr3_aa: CASSYRPTVQQETQYF
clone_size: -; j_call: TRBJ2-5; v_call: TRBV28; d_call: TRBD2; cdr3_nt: TGTGCCAGCAGGGAACTAGCGGGGGCCCAAGAGACCCAGTACTTC; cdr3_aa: CASRELAGAQETQYF
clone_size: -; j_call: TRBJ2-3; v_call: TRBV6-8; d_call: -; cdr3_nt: TGTGCCAGCACCTATTGGGGGGCGACAGATACGCAGTATTTT; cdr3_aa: CASTYWGATDTQYF
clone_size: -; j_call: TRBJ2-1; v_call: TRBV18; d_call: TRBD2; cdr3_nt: TGTGCCAGCTCACCGTCGGGGGGTGAGCAGTTCTTC; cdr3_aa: CASSPSGGEQFF
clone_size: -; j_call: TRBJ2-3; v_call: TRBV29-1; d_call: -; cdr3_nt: TGCAGCGTTGACGATGCAGGGCCCTCAGATACGCAGTATTTT; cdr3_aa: CSVDDAGPSDTQYF
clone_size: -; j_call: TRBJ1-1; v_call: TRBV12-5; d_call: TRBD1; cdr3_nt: TGTGCTAGTGGTTTGGGCAGGGGGCTGCCCACTGAAGCTTTCTTT; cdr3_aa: CASGLGRGLPTEAFF
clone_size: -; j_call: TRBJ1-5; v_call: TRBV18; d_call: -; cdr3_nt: TGTGCCAGCTCACCCCGAGGCCAGGACAGCAATCAGCCCCAGCATTTT; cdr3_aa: CASSPRGQDSNQPQHF
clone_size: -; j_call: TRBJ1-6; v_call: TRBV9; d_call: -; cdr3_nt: TGTGCCAGCAGCCTTCAGGGCCATTTCCCCAATTCACCCCTCCACTTT; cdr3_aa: CASSLQGHFPNSPLHF
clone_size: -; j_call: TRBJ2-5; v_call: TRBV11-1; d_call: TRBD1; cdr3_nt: TGTGCCAGCAGCTCGGGACAGATCCAAGAGACCCAGTACTTC; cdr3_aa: CASSSGQIQETQYF
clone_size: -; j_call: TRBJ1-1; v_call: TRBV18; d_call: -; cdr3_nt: TGTGCCAGCTCACCACCAGGACAACCTAACACTGAAGCTTTCTTT; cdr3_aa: CASSPPGQPNTEAFF